The 5 T cell receptor beta chains below come from one sample, sequenced in a study of CD8 T cells in ankylosing spondylitis. Study-level results: What seemed typical of ankylosing spondylitis blood was a TCR beta motif built from several highly homologous variants.

These TCRs are of unknown antigen specificity. TCRdb passed the 5' RACE reads through MiXCR, listing each CDR3 protein once. Of hundreds of thousands of distinct CDR3 sequences in the sample, roughly 12% are singletons; the top ten hold 0.51%. The sample comprised blood, either unsorted or a sorted T cell fraction (not recorded which). The receptors derive from a male donor with ankylosing spondylitis.

The chain joins TRBV15 to TRBJ1-5; D gene uncertain. The germline V and J ends were trimmed by 1 base and 3 bases, with 7 bases remaining between them. The CDR3 contains 14 residues. CDR1 and CDR2 (germline): LNHNV, YYDKDF (reference sequence). The CDR3 coding sequence is TGTGCCACCAGCAGAGGACTGTTCAATCAGCCCCAGCATTTT. Translating it yields CATSRGLFNQPQHF.

This clonotype was seen only a few times. The CDR3 DNA reads as TGCAGCGTTCGTAGTCCTAGCGGCTCCCCAGGGGGCACCGGGGAGCTGTTTTTT. It is translated as CSVRSPSGSPGGTGELFF. V is TRBV29-1 and J is TRBJ2-2, with D perhaps assigned TRBD1 or TRBD2 (7 bases each). Germline loops: CDR1 SQVTM, CDR2 ANQGSEA. V lost 5 bases, J lost 4 bases, and 26 bases lay in between. The CDR3 extends over 18 amino acids.

This clonotype was recorded a few times. The chain has TRBV20-1 and TRBJ2-1; a weak D match, TRBD2 (6 bases). This CDR3 has 13 residues. Germline V gene lookup returns CDR1 DFQATT and CDR2 SNEGSKA (reference sequence). V was shortened by 3 bases and J by 7 bases, with 13 bases between the two germline ends. The DNA for the CDR3 is TGCAGTGCTAGCGGGAGTTCGAAAAATGAGCAGTTCTTC. Residues: CSASGSSKNEQFF.

This clonotype was recorded at least ten times. The chain recombines TRBV12-3 or TRBV12-4 with TRBJ2-5; D possibly corresponds to TRBD1 (5 bases). This CDR3 region has 13 residues. Trimming removed 8 bases from V and 4 bases from J, with 14 bases in between. The CDR3 sequence is CASAQGTGETQYF. CDR3 DNA sequence: TGTGCCAGCGCGCAGGGTACGGGAGAGACCCAGTACTTC.

The chain is built from TRBV28 and TRBJ2-6; D might be TRBD2 (6 bases). CDR1 is MDHEN and CDR2 is SYDVKM in the germline V gene. The V and J ends lost 5 bases and 0 bases respectively, with 17 bases between them. The CDR3 is made up of 18 amino acids. The CDR3 loop reads CASSTPTVTSSGANVLTF. The CDR3 coding sequence is TGTGCCAGCAGTACTCCGACCGTGACTAGCTCTGGGGCCAACGTCCTGACTTTC. The full variable domain, with the rest looked up from reference TRBV28 and TRBJ2-6, is DVKVTQSSRYLVKRTGEKVFLECVQDMDHENMFWYRQDPGLGLRLIYFSYDVKMKEKGDIPEGYSVSREKKERFSLILESASTNQTSMYLCASSTPTVTSSGANVLTFGAGSRLTVL.